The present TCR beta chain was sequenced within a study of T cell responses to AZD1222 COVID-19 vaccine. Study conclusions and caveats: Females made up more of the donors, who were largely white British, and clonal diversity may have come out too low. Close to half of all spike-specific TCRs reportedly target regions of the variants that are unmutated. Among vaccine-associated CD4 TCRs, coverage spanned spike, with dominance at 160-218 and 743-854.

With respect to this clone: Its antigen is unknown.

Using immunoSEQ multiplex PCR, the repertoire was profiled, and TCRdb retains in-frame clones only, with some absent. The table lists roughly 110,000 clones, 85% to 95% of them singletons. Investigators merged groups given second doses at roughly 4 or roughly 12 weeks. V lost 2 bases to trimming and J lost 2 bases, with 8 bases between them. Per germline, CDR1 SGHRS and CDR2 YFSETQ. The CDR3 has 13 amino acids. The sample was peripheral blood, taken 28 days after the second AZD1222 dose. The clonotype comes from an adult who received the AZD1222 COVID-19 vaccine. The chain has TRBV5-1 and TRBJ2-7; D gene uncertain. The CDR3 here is CASSFRHPYEQYF. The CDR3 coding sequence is TGCGCCAGCAGCTTTAGGCACCCCTACGAGCAGTACTTC. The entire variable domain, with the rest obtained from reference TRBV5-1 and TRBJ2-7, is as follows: KAGVTQTPRYLIKTRGQQVTLSCSPISGHRSVSWYQQTPGQGLQFLFEYFSETQRNKGNFPGRFSGRQFSNSRSEMNVSTLELGDSALYLCASSFRHPYEQYFGPGTRLTVT.